The 28 T cell receptor beta chains presented below share a single source sample, sequenced in a study of blood T cell repertoires in COVID-19. Using immunoSEQ multiplex PCR, the repertoire was profiled, and TCRdb retains in-frame clones only, with some absent. The sample contains about 240,000 clones, over 80% of which appear only once. Input material: peripheral blood. The origin of the receptors is a human donor in a cohort sampled during active COVID-19.

V gene TRBV5-1 combines with J gene TRBJ2-5; 7 nucleotides match TRBD2. This CDR3 has 15 residues. J lost 5 bases, V lost 0 bases, and 7 bases had no gene match. CDR1 is SGHRS, CDR2 YFSETQ, per germline. The CDR3 here is CASSLEGAGGETQYF. DNA for the CDR3: TGCGCCAGCAGCTTGGAAGGGGCCGGGGGGGAGACCCAGTACTTC.

The J gene is TRBJ2-3, the V gene TRBV14, with D possibly matching TRBD2 (6 bases). Per germline, CDR1 SGHDN and CDR2 FVKESK. The CDR3 extends over 16 amino acids. The V end was cut by 0 bases, the J end by 3 bases, with 13 bases between. The CDR3 sequence: CASSQDSGFRTDTQYF. The CDR3 nucleotides are TGTGCCAGCAGCCAAGATAGCGGCTTTAGAACAGATACGCAGTATTTT.

The CDR3 coding sequence is TGTGCCAGCAGCCCTTTTAAGAGCTATGGCTACACCTTC. Protein product: CASSPFKSYGYTF. The chain uses TRBV14 and TRBJ1-2; D gene uncertain. Trimming left V 4 bases short and J 4 bases short, with 10 bases between. Per the germline V gene, CDR1 is SGHDN and CDR2 is FVKESK. The length of the CDR3 is 13 residues.

The J gene is TRBJ2-1, the V gene TRBV28; 12 bases align to TRBD1. The V and J ends lost 5 bases and 6 bases, in that order; junction bases with no gene match: 5. The CDR3 length is 15 residues. Per the germline V gene, CDR1 is MDHEN and CDR2 is SYDVKM. The CDR3 is CASSGTGGWVNEQFF. The CDR3 DNA follows: TGTGCCAGCAGTGGGACAGGGGGCTGGGTCAATGAGCAGTTCTTC.

This chain links TRBV24-1 with TRBJ1-4; D may be TRBD1 (6 bases). Germline values: CDR1 KGHDR, CDR2 SFDVKD. The CDR3 length is 15 residues. V lost 0 bases and J lost 8, with 12 bases in between. Here the CDR3 reads CATSDLSGGQEKLFF. The DNA of the CDR3 is TGTGCCACCAGTGATTTGAGCGGGGGCCAGGAAAAACTGTTTTTT.

This clone was picked up a small number of times. V gene TRBV10-1 combines with J gene TRBJ2-3; TRBD1 matches at 8 bases. CDR1 and CDR2 from the germline V gene are WNHNN and SYGVQD (reference sequence). The V segment lost 6 bases and the J segment 2 bases; nucleotides outside the gene matches: 4. This CDR3 is built from 14 residues. CDR3 protein: CASRKDRVTDTQYF. CDR3 in DNA: TGCGCCAGCAGGAAGGACAGGGTCACAGATACGCAGTATTTT.

The chain couples TRBV29-1 to TRBJ2-1; maybe TRBD2 (5 bases). The germline V gene encodes CDR1 SQVTM and CDR2 ANQGSEA. Trimming took 7 bases from V and 2 from J, leaving 15 bases between them. The CDR3 is 14 amino acids. CDR3: CSARERATYNEQFF. CDR3 bases: TGCAGCGCCCGGGAACGGGCGACCTACAATGAGCAGTTCTTC.

CDR3: CSVRDRGTTEAFF. DNA of the CDR3: TGCAGCGTGAGGGACAGGGGAACCACTGAAGCTTTCTTT. The rearrangement links TRBV29-1 to TRBJ1-1; 10 nucleotides agree with TRBD1. The CDR3 totals 13 residues. Looked up from germline, CDR1 is SQVTM and CDR2 is ANQGSEA. V lost 6 bases, J lost 4 bases, and 5 bases stayed unmatched.

The chain links TRBV7-2 to TRBJ1-4, with a possible D match to TRBD1 (5 bases). The CDR3 is 14 amino acids. The V and J ends lost 3 bases and 0 bases respectively, with 5 bases between them. Germline V lookup: CDR1 SGHTA, CDR2 FQGNSA. The CDR3 reads CASSFRATNEKLFF. CDR3 nucleotides: TGTGCCAGCAGCTTCAGGGCAACTAATGAAAAACTGTTTTTT.

The chain carries TRBV11-3 and TRBJ2-7, with 8 bases aligning to TRBD1. This CDR3 is 15 amino acids long. CDR1 is SGHNT, CDR2 YENEEA, per germline. V gave up 3 bases and J gave up 4 bases; unmatched junction bases: 8. Here the CDR3 reads CASSLGTGRSYEQYF. The CDR3 DNA sequence: TGTGCCAGCAGCTTGGGGACAGGTCGGTCGTACGAGCAGTACTTC.

The chain combines TRBV2 with TRBJ1-1, with TRBD1 matching over 7 bases. Germline CDR1 and CDR2: SNHLY and FYNNEI. V dropped 7 bases and J dropped 5; count of bases not matched to a gene: 10. This CDR3 contains 14 residues. CDR3 region: CASNAGTALTEAFF. The CDR3, as DNA: TGTGCCAGCAACGCCGGGACAGCCCTGACTGAAGCTTTCTTT. The whole variable domain, remainder taken from reference TRBV2 and TRBJ1-1, is EPEVTQTPSHQVTQMGQEVILRCVPISNHLYFYWYRQILGQKVEFLVSFYNNEISEKSEIFDDQFSVERPDGSNFTLKIRSTKLEDSAMYFCASNAGTALTEAFFGQGTRLTVV.

The CDR3 DNA reads TGCGCCAGCAGCTTCTTTTGGACAGGGGAAACCGGGGAGCTGTTTTTT. This codes for CASSFFWTGETGELFF. This chain links TRBV5-1 with TRBJ2-2, with TRBD1 matching over 9 bases. The V gene end was trimmed by 2 bases and the J gene end by 5 bases; junction bases not matched to a gene: 7. From germline, CDR1 is SGHRS and CDR2 YFSETQ. The CDR3 runs to 16 residues.

As concerns this clone: One junction end disagrees with the germline gene, perhaps due to a read error. The V gene is TRBV6-5, the J gene TRBJ1-1; D gene uncertain. The CDR3 has 14 residues. The germline gives CDR1 MNHEY, CDR2 SVGAGI. The CDR3, as DNA: TGTGCCAGCAGTCACTCGAGGGAGAGGACTGAAGCTTTCTTT. It specifies CASSHSRERTEAFF.

This chain joins TRBV7-2 and TRBJ2-7; TRBD2 matches 12 bases. The ends lost 3 bases at V and 4 bases at J; junction bases unmatched: 7. CDR3 length: 16 amino acids. Germline V gene lookup returns CDR1 SGHTA and CDR2 FQGNSA. CDR3: CASSFSSGGAAYEQYF. The CDR3 DNA follows: TGTGCCAGCAGCTTTTCTAGCGGGGGGGCCGCTTACGAGCAGTACTTC. The full variable domain, in which reference TRBV7-2 and TRBJ2-7 provide the parts outside the CDR3, is GAGVSQSPSNKVTEKGKDVELRCDPISGHTALYWYRQSLGQGLEFLIYFQGNSAPDKSGLPSDRFSAERTGGSVSTLTIQRTQQEDSAVYLCASSFSSGGAAYEQYFGPGTRLTVT.

V usage is TRBV5-1 and J usage is TRBJ2-7; D is unclear. This CDR3 spans 13 amino acids. Germline assignment: CDR1 SGHRS and CDR2 YFSETQ. The ends were cut back, 1 base at V and 2 bases at J, with 7 bases in the middle. DNA of the CDR3: TGCGCCAGCAGCTTGAGAGTCACCTACGAGCAGTACTTC. Translating gives CASSLRVTYEQYF.

The V and J genes are TRBV29-1 and TRBJ2-7; maybe TRBD2 (6 bases). Between the trimmed V and J ends, which lost 7 bases and 0 bases, there was a span of 19 bases. The V gene's germline CDR1 is SQVTM and CDR2 ANQGSEA. CDR3 size: 15 residues. CDR3 sequence reads: CSGGLGLATSYEQYF. CDR3 DNA sequence: TGCAGCGGGGGACTGGGGTTAGCGACCTCCTACGAGCAGTACTTC.

This clone was detected only a few times. The chain joins TRBV7-2 to TRBJ1-2; TRBD1 agrees at 11 bases. The CDR3 is 15 amino acids. Per germline, CDR1 SGHTA and CDR2 FQGNSA. Trimming at V came to 6 bases and at J to 8 bases, leaving 11 bases not matched to a gene. For the CDR3, the DNA is TGTGCCAGCAGTCGCACCGGGACAGGGGGAGGAGGCTACACCTTC. As protein: CASSRTGTGGGGYTF.

This clone has a single count. The chain links TRBV6-6 to TRBJ2-3; D possibly corresponds to TRBD2 (6 bases). CDR3 length: 14 residues. Trimming cost V 5 bases and J 2 bases, with 11 bases left between them. CDR1 is MNHNY, CDR2 SVGAGI, per germline (reference sequence). Here the CDR3 DNA reads TGTGCCAGCAGTATTAGCGGCGACACAGATACGCAGTATTTT. Protein product: CASSISGDTDTQYF.

The V call is TRBV6-5, the J call TRBJ2-7, with 9 bases aligning to TRBD2. CDR1 and CDR2 (germline): MNHEY, SVGAGI. After removal of 4 bases from V and 3 bases from J, the junction contained 4 bases not matched to a gene. This CDR3 is built from 14 residues. CDR3 protein: CASSFSGGHYEQYF. Here the CDR3 DNA reads TGTGCCAGCAGTTTTAGCGGGGGTCACTACGAGCAGTACTTC.

The V call is TRBV5-1, the J call TRBJ1-2, with 9 positions matching TRBD1. The CDR3 length is 14 residues. The V gene's germline CDR1 is SGHRS and CDR2 YFSETQ. The junction had 3 bases not matched to a gene; V was cut back by 2 bases and J by 4 bases. The CDR3 region is CASSLPGQGYGYTF. In DNA form, the CDR3 reads TGCGCCAGCAGCTTACCGGGACAGGGCTATGGCTACACCTTC.

The CDR3 sequence is CAWNYGGDQPQHF. The CDR3, as DNA: TGTGCCTGGAATTATGGGGGGGATCAGCCCCAGCATTTT. This chain joins TRBV30 and TRBJ1-5; possibly TRBD1 for D (5 bases). CDR1 is GTSNPN and CDR2 is SVGIG in the germline V gene (reference sequence). Trimming stripped 4 bases from V and 5 bases from J, with 12 bases between. The CDR3 contains 13 residues.

The V and J genes are TRBV12-5 and TRBJ2-3; TRBD2 is a possible D gene (6 bases). CDR1 is LGHNT and CDR2 is FRNRAP in the germline V gene. Trimming stripped 6 bases from V and 1 base from J, with 20 bases between. The CDR3 is made up of 17 amino acids. The CDR3 coding sequence is TGTGCTAGTGGAATACGATGGGGGGAAGAGGGCACAGATACGCAGTATTTT. Its protein is CASGIRWGEEGTDTQYF.

This chain connects TRBV5-8 to TRBJ1-1, with 8 bases that match TRBD1. The CDR3 extends over 17 amino acids. The V gene's germline CDR1 is SGHTS and CDR2 YDEGEE. The V gene end was trimmed by 1 base and the J gene end by 0 bases; junction bases not matched to a gene: 8. The CDR3 bases are TGTGCCAGCAGCTTGTGGTTCGCAGGGGGCATGAACACTGAAGCTTTCTTT. Translated, it gives CASSLWFAGGMNTEAFF.

The rearrangement joins TRBV7-2 to TRBJ2-5; tentative D call: TRBD2 (6 bases). There are 13 residues in the CDR3. V was pared by 5 bases and J by 1 base, with 8 bases between. CDR1 is SGHTA, CDR2 FQGNSA, per germline. In nucleotides, the CDR3 is TGTGCCAGCAGCAGGGACTTCCAAGAGACCCAGTACTTC. This sequence encodes CASSRDFQETQYF.

The chain is built from TRBV30 and TRBJ1-2, with 7 bases lining up with TRBD1. Germline V CDR1 and CDR2: GTSNPN, SVGIG (reference sequence). V shed 1 base, J shed 6 bases, and the junction held 2 bases outside the gene matches. The CDR3 has 12 amino acids. The DNA for the CDR3 is TGTGCCTGGAGTGGAGGGGGCGATGGCTACACCTTC. Protein sequence: CAWSGGGDGYTF.

The chain recombines TRBV11-3 with TRBJ2-2, with 11 nucleotides matching TRBD1. Germline V gives CDR1 SGHNT, CDR2 YENEEA. This CDR3 spans 20 amino acids. V shed 0 bases and J 1 base; nucleotides not matched to a gene: 10. CDR3 region: CASSLEIGTGGMVNTGELFF. CDR3 bases: TGTGCCAGCAGCTTAGAAATTGGGACAGGGGGTATGGTGAACACCGGGGAGCTGTTTTTT. Full variable domain (outside the CDR3, taken from reference TRBV11-3 and TRBJ2-2): EAGVVQSPRYKIIEKKQPVAFWCNPISGHNTLYWYLQNLGQGPELLIRYENEEAVDDSQLPKDRFSAERLKGVDSTLKIQPAELGDSAVYLCASSLEIGTGGMVNTGELFFGEGSRLTVL.

This chain uses TRBV5-4 with TRBJ2-2; tentatively, D is TRBD1 (5 bases). The length of the CDR3 is 19 residues. Germline V gene lookup returns CDR1 SGHNT and CDR2 YYREEE (reference sequence). Trimming took off 5 bases at V and 3 bases at J, with 26 bases between the two ends. CDR3 DNA sequence: TGTGCCAGCAGTTTCCAGACCGTTTGGGGCCGCTGGGACACCGGGGAGCTGTTTTTT. Translation: CASSFQTVWGRWDTGELFF.

V is TRBV3-1 (or the pseudogene TRBV3-2) and J is TRBJ2-7; tentatively, D is TRBD1 (5 bases). The V gene's germline CDR1 is LGHDT and CDR2 YNNKEL (reference sequence). The CDR3 is 14 residues long. V was cut by 1 base and J by 3 bases, with 10 bases left in between. In DNA form, the CDR3 reads TGTGCCAGCAGCCAAGGAAAGGGGAACTACGAGCAGTACTTC. It codes for CASSQGKGNYEQYF.